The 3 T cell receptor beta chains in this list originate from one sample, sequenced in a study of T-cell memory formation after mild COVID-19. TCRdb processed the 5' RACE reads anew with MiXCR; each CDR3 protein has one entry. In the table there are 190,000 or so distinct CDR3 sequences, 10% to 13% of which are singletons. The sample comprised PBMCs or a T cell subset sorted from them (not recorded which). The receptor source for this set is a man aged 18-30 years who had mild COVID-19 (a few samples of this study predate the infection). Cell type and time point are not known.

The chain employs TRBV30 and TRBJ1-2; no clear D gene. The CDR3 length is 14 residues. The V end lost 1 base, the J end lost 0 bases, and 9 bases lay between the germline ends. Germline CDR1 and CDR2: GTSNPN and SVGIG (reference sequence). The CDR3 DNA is TGTGCCTGGAGTGGACCATCAGCTAACTATGGCTACACCTTC. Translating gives CAWSGPSANYGYTF.

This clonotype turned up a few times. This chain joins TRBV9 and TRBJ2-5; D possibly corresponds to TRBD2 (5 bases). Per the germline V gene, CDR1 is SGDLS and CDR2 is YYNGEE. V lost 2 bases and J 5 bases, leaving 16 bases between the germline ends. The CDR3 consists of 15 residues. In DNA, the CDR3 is TGTGCCAGCAGCGTCTACTCTAGCTGGAGGGAGACCCAGTACTTC. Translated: CASSVYSSWRETQYF. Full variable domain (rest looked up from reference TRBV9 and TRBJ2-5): DSGVTQTPKHLITATGQRVTLRCSPRSGDLSVYWYQQSLDQGLQFLIQYYNGEERAKGNILERFSAQQFPDLHSELNLSSLELGDSALYFCASSVYSSWRETQYFGPGTRLLVL.

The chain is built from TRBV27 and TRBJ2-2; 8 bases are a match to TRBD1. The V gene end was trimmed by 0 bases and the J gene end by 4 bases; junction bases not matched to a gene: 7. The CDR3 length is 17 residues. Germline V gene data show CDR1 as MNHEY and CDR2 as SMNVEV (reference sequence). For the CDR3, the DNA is TGTGCCAGCAGTTTATCCTCGGGACAGGTAGTCACCGGGGAGCTGTTTTTT. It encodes CASSLSSGQVVTGELFF.